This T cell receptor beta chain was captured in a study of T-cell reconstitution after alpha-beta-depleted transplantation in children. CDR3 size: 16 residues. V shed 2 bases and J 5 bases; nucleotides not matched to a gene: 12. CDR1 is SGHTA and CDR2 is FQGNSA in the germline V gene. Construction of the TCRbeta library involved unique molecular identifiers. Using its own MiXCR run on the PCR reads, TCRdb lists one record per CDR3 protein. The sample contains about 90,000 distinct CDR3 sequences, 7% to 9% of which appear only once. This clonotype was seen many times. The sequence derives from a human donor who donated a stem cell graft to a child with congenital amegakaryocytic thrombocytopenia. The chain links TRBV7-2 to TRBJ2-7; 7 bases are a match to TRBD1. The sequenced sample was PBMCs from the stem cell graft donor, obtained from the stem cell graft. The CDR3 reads CASSLQNGYRGDEQYF. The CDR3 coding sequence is TGTGCCAGCAGCTTACAAAATGGTTACAGGGGTGACGAGCAGTACTTC.